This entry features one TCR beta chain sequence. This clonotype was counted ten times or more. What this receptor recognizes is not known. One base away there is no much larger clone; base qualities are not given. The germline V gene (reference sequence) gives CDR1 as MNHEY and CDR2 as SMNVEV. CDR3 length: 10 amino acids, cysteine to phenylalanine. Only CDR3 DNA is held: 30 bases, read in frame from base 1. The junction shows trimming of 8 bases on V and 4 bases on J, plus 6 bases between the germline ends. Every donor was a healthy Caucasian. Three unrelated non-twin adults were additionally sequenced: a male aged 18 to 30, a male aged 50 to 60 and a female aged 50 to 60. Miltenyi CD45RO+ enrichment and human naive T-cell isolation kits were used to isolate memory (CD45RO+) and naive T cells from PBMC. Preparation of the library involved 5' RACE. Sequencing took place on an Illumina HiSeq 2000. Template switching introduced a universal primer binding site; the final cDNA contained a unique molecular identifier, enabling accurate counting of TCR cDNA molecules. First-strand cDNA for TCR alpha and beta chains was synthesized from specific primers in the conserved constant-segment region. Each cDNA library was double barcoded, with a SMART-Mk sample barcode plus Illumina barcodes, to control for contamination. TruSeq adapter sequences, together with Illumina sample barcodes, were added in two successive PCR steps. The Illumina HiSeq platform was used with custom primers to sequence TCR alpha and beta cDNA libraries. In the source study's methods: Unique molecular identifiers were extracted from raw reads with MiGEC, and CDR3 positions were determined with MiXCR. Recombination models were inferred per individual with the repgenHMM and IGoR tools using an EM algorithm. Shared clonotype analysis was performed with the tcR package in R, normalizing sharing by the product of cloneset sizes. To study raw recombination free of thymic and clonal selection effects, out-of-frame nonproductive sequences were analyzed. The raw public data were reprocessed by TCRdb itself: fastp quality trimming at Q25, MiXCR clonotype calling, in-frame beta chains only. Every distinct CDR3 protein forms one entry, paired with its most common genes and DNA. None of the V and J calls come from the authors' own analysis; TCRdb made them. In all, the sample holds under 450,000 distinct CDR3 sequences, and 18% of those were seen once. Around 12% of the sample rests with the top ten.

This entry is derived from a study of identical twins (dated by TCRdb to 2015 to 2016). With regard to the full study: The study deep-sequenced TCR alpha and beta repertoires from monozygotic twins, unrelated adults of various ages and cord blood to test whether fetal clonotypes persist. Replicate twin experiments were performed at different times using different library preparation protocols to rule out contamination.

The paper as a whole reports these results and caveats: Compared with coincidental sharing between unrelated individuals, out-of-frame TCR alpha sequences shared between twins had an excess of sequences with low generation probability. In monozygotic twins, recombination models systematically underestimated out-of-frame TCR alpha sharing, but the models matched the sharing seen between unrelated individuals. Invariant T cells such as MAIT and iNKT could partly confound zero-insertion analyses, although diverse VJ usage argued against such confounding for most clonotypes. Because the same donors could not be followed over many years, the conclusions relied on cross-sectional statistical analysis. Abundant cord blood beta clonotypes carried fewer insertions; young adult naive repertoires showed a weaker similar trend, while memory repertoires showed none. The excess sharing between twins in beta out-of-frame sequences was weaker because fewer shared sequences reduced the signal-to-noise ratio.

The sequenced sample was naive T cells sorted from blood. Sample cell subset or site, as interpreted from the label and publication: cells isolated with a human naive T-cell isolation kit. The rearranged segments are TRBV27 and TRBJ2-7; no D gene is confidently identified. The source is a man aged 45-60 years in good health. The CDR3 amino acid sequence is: CASGPYEQYF. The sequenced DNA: TGTGCCAGCGGACCGTACGAGCAGTACTTC.